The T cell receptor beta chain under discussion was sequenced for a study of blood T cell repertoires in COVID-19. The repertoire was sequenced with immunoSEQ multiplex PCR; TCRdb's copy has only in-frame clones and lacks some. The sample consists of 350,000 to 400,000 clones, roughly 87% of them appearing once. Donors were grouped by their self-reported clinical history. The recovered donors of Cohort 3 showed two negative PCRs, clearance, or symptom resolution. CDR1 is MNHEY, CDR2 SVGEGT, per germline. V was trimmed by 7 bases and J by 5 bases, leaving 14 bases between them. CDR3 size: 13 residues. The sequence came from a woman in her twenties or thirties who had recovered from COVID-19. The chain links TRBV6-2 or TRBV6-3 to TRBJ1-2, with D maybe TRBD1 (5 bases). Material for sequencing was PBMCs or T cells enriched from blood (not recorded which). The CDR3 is CASNPTASYGYTF. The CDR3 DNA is TGTGCCAGCAACCCGACAGCATCATATGGCTACACCTTC.